This is a list of T cell receptor beta chains from one sample in a study of blood T cell repertoires in COVID-19. Only in-frame clones appear in the TCRdb table, and some are missing; sequencing was by immunoSEQ multiplex PCR. The table records fewer than 400,000 clones, about 90% of them present only once. The sequencing sample was made of PBMCs or T cells enriched from blood (not recorded which). These receptors originate from a woman aged 25-40 years who had recovered from COVID-19. CDR3s include the opening cysteine and the closing phenylalanine or tryptophan. The order of the fields is clone size, D gene, V gene, J gene, CDR3 DNA, CDR3 protein. A D gene is named only where the DNA matches it firmly. Clone size is stated in some rows and not others, as once, few, many or a class when expanded.

>.|TRBD2|TRBV7-3|TRBJ2-1
TGTGCCAGCAGCCCGGGACTAGCGGGAGGCAATGAGCAGTTCTTC
CASSPGLAGGNEQFF
>.|.|TRBV24-1|TRBJ1-5
TGTGCCACCAGTGATCCCTCCCCTTATCGACAGGCCAATCAGCCCCAGCATTTT
CATSDPSPYRQANQPQHF
>.|TRBD1|TRBV28|TRBJ1-4
TGTGCCAGCAGTTTCGTGCAGGGGGGAGCAACTAATGAAAAACTGTTTTTT
CASSFVQGGATNEKLFF
>.|TRBD2|TRBV18|TRBJ2-1
TGTGCCAGCTCACTTAGCGGGAGGGGGACCTACAATGAGCAGTTCTTC
CASSLSGRGTYNEQFF
>few|.|TRBV28|TRBJ2-3
TGTGCCAGCAGTTTATCGCGGATGCAGTATTTT
CASSLSRMQYF
>.|TRBD1|TRBV19|TRBJ1-2
TGTGCCAGTAGTATAGTCGACAGGGAGTATGGCTACACCTTC
CASSIVDREYGYTF
>.|.|TRBV5-4|TRBJ2-7
TGTGCCAGCAGCTTGGGACTGGATTACGAGCAGTACTTC
CASSLGLDYEQYF
>.|.|TRBV3-1/TRBV3-2|TRBJ1-4
TGTGCCAGCAGACTTAATTTTCGTTCTGAAAAACTGTTTTTT
CASRLNFRSEKLFF
>.|.|TRBV5-1|TRBJ1-6
TGCGCCAGCAGCTTGGGACAGAGTAATTCACCCCTCCACTTT
CASSLGQSNSPLHF
>.|.|TRBV11-3|TRBJ2-7
TGTGCCAGCAGCTTAGATCTGGGGAGAGAGCAGTACTTC
CASSLDLGREQYF
>.|.|TRBV3-1/TRBV3-2|TRBJ1-2
TGTGCCAGCAGCCACGGGACAACTACTAACTATGGCTACACCTTC
CASSHGTTTNYGYTF
>.|TRBD1|TRBV7-9|TRBJ1-5
TGTGCCAGCAGCTTATTAACAGGGGACAGGAGTCAGCCCCAGCATTTT
CASSLLTGDRSQPQHF
>.|TRBD2|TRBV6-5|TRBJ2-5
TGTGCCAGCAGCCGCGGGGGAGAGACCCAGTACTTC
CASSRGGETQYF
>.|.|TRBV21-1|TRBJ1-2
TGTGCCAGCAACTATTCAACAGGGAGCAATGGCTACACCTTC
CASNYSTGSNGYTF
>.|TRBD1|TRBV6-5|TRBJ1-2
TGTGCCAGCAGTAACTCCCAGGGGGCGCACGGCTACACCTTC
CASSNSQGAHGYTF
>.|.|TRBV28|TRBJ2-5
TGTGCCAGCACTAGCGCAGAAGAGACCCAGTACTTC
CASTSAEETQYF
>once|.|TRBV6-4|TRBJ2-3
TGTGCCAGCAGTCGTCTACCTAGCACAGATACGCAGTATTTT
CASSRLPSTDTQYF
>.|.|TRBV11-2|TRBJ2-1
TGTGCCAGCAGCTTAGCGGGGTCCAATGAGCAGTTCTTC
CASSLAGSNEQFF
>.|.|TRBV10-3|TRBJ2-1
TGTGCCATCAGTGAGTCTAAAAGGCAGGGGCGTGTCGATGAGCAGTTCTTC
CAISESKRQGRVDEQFF
>.|.|TRBV3-1/TRBV3-2|TRBJ1-1
TGTGCCAGCAGCCAAGTCTCGGAGGGGCCCAACACTGAAGCTTTCTTT
CASSQVSEGPNTEAFF
>.|TRBD2|TRBV29-1|TRBJ2-7
TGCAGCGTTGAACTAGCGGGGCATTCCTCCTACGAGCAGTACTTC
CSVELAGHSSYEQYF
>.|.|TRBV4-2|TRBJ2-6
TGTGCCAGCAGCCAAGGGGGGGAAAGCTCTGGGGCCAACGTCCTGACTTTC
CASSQGGESSGANVLTF
>few|.|TRBV4-2|TRBJ1-3
TGTGCCAGCAGCCAAGCCGTAAACACCATATATTTT
CASSQAVNTIYF
>once|.|TRBV9|TRBJ1-2
TGTGCCAGCAGCGTAGGGCAGCGGTATGGCTACACCTTC
CASSVGQRYGYTF
>.|.|TRBV10-3|TRBJ1-1
TGTGCCATCAGCATGAACACTGAAGCTTTCTTT
CAISMNTEAFF
>.|.|TRBV28|TRBJ2-1
TGTGCCAGCAGTTCCCTAGTCGATGAGCAGTTCTTC
CASSSLVDEQFF
>.|.|TRBV19|TRBJ1-1
TGTGCCAGTAGTATAGAGGGGAGGAACACTGAAGCTTTCTTT
CASSIEGRNTEAFF
>once|TRBD1|TRBV2|TRBJ2-5
TGTGCCAGCAGTGACCGGGACAGACAAGAGACCCAGTACTTC
CASSDRDRQETQYF
>.|.|TRBV5-6|TRBJ2-2
TGTGCCAGCAACGATGGACAGATGAACACCGGGGAGCTGTTTTTT
CASNDGQMNTGELFF
>.|.|TRBV6-2/TRBV6-3|TRBJ1-2
TGTGCCAGCAGTTACGAGGCAGGGGCGAAAGAGCCGCGAGAGACCTATGGCTACACCTTC
CASSYEAGAKEPRETYGYTF
>.|TRBD1|TRBV29-1|TRBJ1-1
TGCAGCGTTCTGGGACAGGGGGTAACTGAAGCTTTCTTT
CSVLGQGVTEAFF
>.|TRBD1|TRBV7-2|TRBJ1-1
TGTGCCAGCAGCCAGTTATTGGGACAGGGGGACACTGAAGCTTTCTTT
CASSQLLGQGDTEAFF
>.|TRBD2|TRBV11-3|TRBJ2-7
TGTGCCAGCAGCCCGGGGGGGGACGGCTCCTACGAGCAGTACTTC
CASSPGGDGSYEQYF
>.|.|TRBV6-5|TRBJ2-7
TGTGCCAGCGAGCGAGGCGGCAACTCCTACGAGCAGTACTTC
CASERGGNSYEQYF
>.|.|TRBV30|TRBJ1-1
TGTGCCTGGAGTGTAGCCGGAGGGTACACTGAAGCTTTCTTT
CAWSVAGGYTEAFF
>.|TRBD1|TRBV19|TRBJ2-2
TGTGCCAGTAGGGGGGACAGGGTAGGCACCGGGGAGCTGTTTTTT
CASRGDRVGTGELFF
>.|.|TRBV2|TRBJ1-5
TGTGCCAGCACCCAAGACAGGACCTCAAATCAGCCCCAGCATTTT
CASTQDRTSNQPQHF
>.|.|TRBV5-5|TRBJ1-2
TGTGCCAGCAGCGGGGGGAACTCCTATGGCTACACCTTC
CASSGGNSYGYTF
>.|.|TRBV18|TRBJ2-2
TGTGCCAGCTCACCCCGGAGGGAGTTACTCGGGGAGCTGTTTTTT
CASSPRRELLGELFF
>.|TRBD2|TRBV7-3|TRBJ2-1
TGTGCCAGCACCTCTTCCGGGGGGGCCGCAGATGAGCAGTTCTTC
CASTSSGGAADEQFF
>.|.|TRBV5-1|TRBJ1-3
TGCGCCAGCTCGGAGTTAGGTCCCTCTGGAAACACCATATATTTT
CASSELGPSGNTIYF
>.|.|TRBV30|TRBJ1-1
TGTGCCTGGAGTAGATCAGTCGCAGGGCAGGCTTTCTTT
CAWSRSVAGQAFF
>.|.|TRBV27|TRBJ2-6
TGTGCCAGCAGTACCGGTGACTCTGGGGCCAACGTCCTGACTTTC
CASSTGDSGANVLTF
>.|.|TRBV14|TRBJ1-2
TGTGCCAGCAGCCAATACAGGGATGGCTACACCTTC
CASSQYRDGYTF
>few|.|TRBV5-1|TRBJ2-7
TGCGCCAGCAGCTTGACAGGGTTCGGGTACGAGCAGTACTTC
CASSLTGFGYEQYF
>.|TRBD1|TRBV7-3|TRBJ2-2
TGTGCCAGCAGCGTATATGCAGGGGGCAGCACCGGGGAGCTGTTTTTT
CASSVYAGGSTGELFF
>few|.|TRBV29-1|TRBJ1-2
TGCAGCGCCTCGGACAGTAACTATGGCTACACCTTC
CSASDSNYGYTF
>.|TRBD1|TRBV19|TRBJ2-1
TGTGCCAGTAGTCTACTTCCGGGACAGGGCAATGAGCAGTTCTTC
CASSLLPGQGNEQFF
>.|.|TRBV10-1|TRBJ2-5
TGCGCCAGCAGTGAGTCGCGGGGCCTCCAAGAGACCCAGTACTTC
CASSESRGLQETQYF
>.|.|TRBV9|TRBJ2-5
TGTGCCAGCACCCAATGGGGGGGCGGTGAAGAGACCCAGTACTTC
CASTQWGGGEETQYF
>.|TRBD2|TRBV9|TRBJ2-7
TGTGCCAGCAGCCCCGCGGGACTAGGGGACGAGCAGTACTTC
CASSPAGLGDEQYF
>.|TRBD2|TRBV19|TRBJ2-3
TGTGCCAGTACCCCTAGCGGGAGGGCCGCGGATACGCAGTATTTT
CASTPSGRAADTQYF
>.|TRBD1|TRBV27|TRBJ1-2
TGTGCCAGCAGGCGGGACAGAAATTATGGCTACACCTTC
CASRRDRNYGYTF
>.|.|TRBV27|TRBJ2-2
TGTGCCAGCAGTTCGGGTCTCAACACCGGGGAGCTGTTTTTT
CASSSGLNTGELFF
>.|.|TRBV5-1|TRBJ2-1
TGCGCCAGCAGCTTGCGGGATGGGGTCTCCTACAATGAGCAGTTCTTC
CASSLRDGVSYNEQFF
>.|.|TRBV19|TRBJ1-1
TGTGCCAGTAGTTTCCGGGTCCAAAGAAACACTGAAGCTTTCTTT
CASSFRVQRNTEAFF
>.|.|TRBV11-2|TRBJ1-1
TGTGCCAGCAGCTTAGAAACGGTGAACACTGAAGCTTTCTTT
CASSLETVNTEAFF
>.|.|TRBV11-1|TRBJ2-5
TGTGCCAGCAGCTTAGGACTGGAGAAGTACCAAGAGACCCAGTACTTC
CASSLGLEKYQETQYF
>.|.|TRBV5-1|TRBJ2-7
TGCGCCAGCAGCCCAGGGGAACCCTACGAGCAGTACTTC
CASSPGEPYEQYF
>.|.|TRBV24-1|TRBJ2-1
TGTGCCACCAGTGATTCGGGAGAGCAGTTCTTC
CATSDSGEQFF